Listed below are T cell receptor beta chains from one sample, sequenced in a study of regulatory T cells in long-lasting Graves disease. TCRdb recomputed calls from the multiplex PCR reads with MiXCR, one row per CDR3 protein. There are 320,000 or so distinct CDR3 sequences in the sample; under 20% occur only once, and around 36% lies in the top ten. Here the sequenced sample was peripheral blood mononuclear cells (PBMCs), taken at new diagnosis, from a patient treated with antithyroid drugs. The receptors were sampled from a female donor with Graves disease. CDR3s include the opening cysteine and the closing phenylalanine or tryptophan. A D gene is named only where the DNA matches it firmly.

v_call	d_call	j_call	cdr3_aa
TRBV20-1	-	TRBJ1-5	CSVPPLVRSQAGQPQHF
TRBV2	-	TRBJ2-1	CASSVYNEQFF
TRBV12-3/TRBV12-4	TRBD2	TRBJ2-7	CASSLATSGSNPYEQYF
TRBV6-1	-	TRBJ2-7	CASGRGEGRYEQYF
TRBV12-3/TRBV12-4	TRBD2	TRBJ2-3	CASSYLAGTDTQYF
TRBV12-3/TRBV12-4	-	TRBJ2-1	CASSRGGAYNEQFF
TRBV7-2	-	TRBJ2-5	CASSWDPTGETQYF
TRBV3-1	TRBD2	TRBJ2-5	CASSQGTRSHETQYF
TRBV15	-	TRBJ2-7	CATSRQGGLNEQYF
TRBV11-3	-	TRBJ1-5	CASSLSGTGNQPQHF
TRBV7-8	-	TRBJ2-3	CASSSRLGGGTDTQYF
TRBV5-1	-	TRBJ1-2	CASSSVPLTANYGYTF
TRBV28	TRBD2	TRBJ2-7	CASRPRTSGSSYEQYF
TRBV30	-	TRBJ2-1	CAWSPSSVAEQFF
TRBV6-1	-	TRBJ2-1	CASSGDWQQSNEQFF
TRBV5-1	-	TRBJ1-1	CASSPSSVNTEAFF
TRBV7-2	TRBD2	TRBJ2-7	CASSLGLAGFGEQYF
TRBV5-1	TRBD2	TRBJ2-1	CASSDHGGDEQFF
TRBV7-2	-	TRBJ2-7	CASSYSAESYEQYF
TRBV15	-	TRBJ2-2	CATSRDVLFGDSNTGELFF
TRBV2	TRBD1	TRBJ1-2	CASSLGQGRAGGYTF
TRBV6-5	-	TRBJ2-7	CASSYSSRAEQYF
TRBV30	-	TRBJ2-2	CAWSVQMAGELFF
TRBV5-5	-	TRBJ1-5	CASSLYWTPQPQHF
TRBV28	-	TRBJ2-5	CASSLGRTGYPLRGETQYF
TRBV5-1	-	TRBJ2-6	CASSGTGPGANVLTF
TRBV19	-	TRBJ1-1	CAISGREGRTEAFF
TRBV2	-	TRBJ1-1	CASSEFRALNTEAFF
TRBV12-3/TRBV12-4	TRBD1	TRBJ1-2	CASSRNRGREGYTF
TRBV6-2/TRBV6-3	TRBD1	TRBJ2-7	CASSYSDRLAYEQYF
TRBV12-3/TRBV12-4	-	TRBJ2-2	CASSRQPPGPTTNTGELFF
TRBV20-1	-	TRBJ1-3	CSALTSPVSSGNTIYF